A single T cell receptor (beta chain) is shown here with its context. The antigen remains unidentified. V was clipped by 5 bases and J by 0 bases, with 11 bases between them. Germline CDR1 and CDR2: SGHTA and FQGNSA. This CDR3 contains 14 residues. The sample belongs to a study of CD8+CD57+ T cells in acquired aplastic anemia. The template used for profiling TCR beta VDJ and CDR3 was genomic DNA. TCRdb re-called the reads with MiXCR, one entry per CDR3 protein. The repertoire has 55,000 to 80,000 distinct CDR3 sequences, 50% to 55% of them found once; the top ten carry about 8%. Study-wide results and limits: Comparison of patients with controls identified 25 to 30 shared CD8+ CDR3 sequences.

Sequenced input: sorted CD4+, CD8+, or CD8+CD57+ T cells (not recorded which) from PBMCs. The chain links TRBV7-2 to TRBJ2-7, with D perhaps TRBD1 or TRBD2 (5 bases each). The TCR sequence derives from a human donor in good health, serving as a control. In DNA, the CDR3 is TGTGCCAGCAGCCCGGGGACGCTCTCCTACGAGCAGTACTTC. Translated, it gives CASSPGTLSYEQYF.